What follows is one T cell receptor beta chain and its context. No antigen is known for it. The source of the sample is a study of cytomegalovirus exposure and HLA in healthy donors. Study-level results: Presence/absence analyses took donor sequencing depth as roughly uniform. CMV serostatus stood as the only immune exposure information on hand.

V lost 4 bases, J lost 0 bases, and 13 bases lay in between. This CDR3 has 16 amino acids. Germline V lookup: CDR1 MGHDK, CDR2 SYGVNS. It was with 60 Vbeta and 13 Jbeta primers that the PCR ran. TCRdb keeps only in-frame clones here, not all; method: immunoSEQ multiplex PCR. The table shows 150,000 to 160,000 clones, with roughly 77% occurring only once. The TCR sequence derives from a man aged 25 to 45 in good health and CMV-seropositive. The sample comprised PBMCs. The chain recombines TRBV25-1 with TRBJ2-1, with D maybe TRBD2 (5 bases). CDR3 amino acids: CASSALSGSSYNEQFF. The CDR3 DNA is TGTGCCAGCAGTGCCCTAAGCGGAAGCTCCTACAATGAGCAGTTCTTC. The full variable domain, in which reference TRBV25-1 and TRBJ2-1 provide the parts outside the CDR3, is EADIYQTPRYLVIGTGKKITLECSQTMGHDKMYWYQQDPGMELHLIHYSYGVNSTEKGDLSSESTVSRIRTEHFPLTLESARPSHTSQYLCASSALSGSSYNEQFFGPGTRLTVL.